This T cell receptor (beta chain) emerged from a study of shared T cell receptors in the human thymus. In this sample, this clone turned up once. Using immunoSEQ multiplex PCR, the repertoire was profiled, and TCRdb retains in-frame clones only, with some absent. The table lists hundreds of thousands of clones, over 90% of them singletons, with approximately 0.02% in the top ten. Trimming removed 1 base from V and 6 bases from J, with 5 bases in between. The CDR3 covers 12 residues. Germline values: CDR1 SGHVS, CDR2 FNYEAQ. The J gene is TRBJ2-3, the V gene TRBV7-6, with unresolved D. The source is a human donor. Sequencing input: thymocytes. CDR3 in amino acids: CASSLVGDTQYF. The CDR3 coding sequence is TGTGCCAGCAGCTTAGTCGGGGATACGCAGTATTTT.